The clone carrying this T cell receptor beta chain was seen more than once but under ten times. Its specificity is not known. The entry originates in a study of post-analysis software for immune sequencing data. Notes on the study in general: Five TRBV segments (TRBV5-6, TRBV5-1 and TRBV20-1 among them) occurred more frequently in patients than in controls. Comparison with controls showed significantly lower normalized Chao1 diversity in multiple sclerosis patients.

V lost 2 bases and J lost 11; bases outside the gene matches: 13. This CDR3 has 17 amino acids. Germline values: CDR1 PRHDT, CDR2 FYEKMQ (reference sequence). The authors incorporated unique molecular identifiers into the TCR beta cDNA libraries. T cells numbering about 0.85 to 11 million yielded cDNA molecules that totaled some 500,000. MiXCR was run by TCRdb on the PCR reads, yielding one entry per CDR3 protein. The sample shows about 770,000 distinct CDR3 sequences, around 42% of them seen only once. The V and J genes are TRBV13 and TRBJ2-5, with 14 bases aligning to TRBD2. Sequencing input: blood. The TCR originated in a girl aged 5 to 17 with multiple sclerosis. Written as DNA, the CDR3 is TGTGCCAGCAGCTTATACATACGACTAGCGGGAGGGCGAGAGCAGTACTTC. It encodes CASSLYIRLAGGREQYF. Filled out from reference TRBV13 and TRBJ2-5, the complete variable domain reads AAGVIQSPRHLIKEKRETATLKCYPIPRHDTVYWYQQGPGQDPQFLISFYEKMQSDKGSIPDRFSAQQFSDYHSELNMSSLELGDSALYFCASSLYIRLAGGREQYFGPGTRLLVL.